This TCR beta chain appears in the sequencing data of a study of shared clonotypes between healthy human individuals. The assay was immunoSEQ multiplex PCR, and TCRdb's table has in-frame clones only and misses some. The sample carries millions of clones, 85% to 95% recorded once. Healthy adults negative for HIV, lacking recent acute infections or vaccinations, served as donors. Study results and caveats: What naive subsets generally showed was a larger estimated richness than memory subsets showed. An anticipated effect of sequencing depth on clonotype sharing among donors was recognized.

On this clone: Its antigen is unidentified. In the same sample, other DNA sequences code for this CDR3.

The trim removed 0 bases at V and 2 bases at J, leaving 4 bases unmatched. Looked up from germline, CDR1 is LNHDA and CDR2 is SQIVND (reference sequence). This CDR3 contains 15 residues. Source material: naive CD4+ T cells from PBMCs. The sample's subset: CD45RA+ positively selected. The source of this sequence is a man between 18 and 35 years old in good health. Some clones in this sample may be carry-over from other donors' samples. The J gene is TRBJ2-7, the V gene TRBV19; 7 bases agree with TRBD1. The CDR3 coding sequence is TGTGCCAGTAGTATAGATCGGCAGGGGGCCTACGAGCAGTACTTC. It yields the protein CASSIDRQGAYEQYF.